The TCR beta chain under discussion was sequenced for a study of blood T cell repertoires in COVID-19. Study at large: T cells, B-cell-depleted T cells, or PBMCs supplied cDNA or gDNA.

In the study's own analysis: Reference gene primer amplification yielded estimated nucleated cell counts. Only in-frame clones appear in the TCRdb table, and some are missing; sequencing was by immunoSEQ multiplex PCR. D and trimming were read from the DNA, whereas the V and J calls and clone size are those reported in that table. Counted here are a few hundred thousand clones, around 89% occurring once; the ten biggest clones make up roughly a tenth. The age range of participants was about 18 to 89 years, with residence in 20 to 25 US areas. Two negative PCRs, clearance, or symptom resolution characterized the recovered Cohort 3 donors. V shed 5 bases and J shed 3 bases, with 5 bases lying between them. The length of the CDR3 is 12 residues.

This clonotype originated in a woman between 40 and 55 years old who had recovered from COVID-19. V is TRBV12-3 or TRBV12-4 and J is TRBJ2-1; perhaps TRBD1 as D (5 bases). The sequenced sample was PBMCs or T cells enriched from blood (not recorded which). CDR3 sequence (DNA): TGTGCCAGCAGTACAGGCTACAATGAGCAGTTCTTC. Translating gives CASSTGYNEQFF.